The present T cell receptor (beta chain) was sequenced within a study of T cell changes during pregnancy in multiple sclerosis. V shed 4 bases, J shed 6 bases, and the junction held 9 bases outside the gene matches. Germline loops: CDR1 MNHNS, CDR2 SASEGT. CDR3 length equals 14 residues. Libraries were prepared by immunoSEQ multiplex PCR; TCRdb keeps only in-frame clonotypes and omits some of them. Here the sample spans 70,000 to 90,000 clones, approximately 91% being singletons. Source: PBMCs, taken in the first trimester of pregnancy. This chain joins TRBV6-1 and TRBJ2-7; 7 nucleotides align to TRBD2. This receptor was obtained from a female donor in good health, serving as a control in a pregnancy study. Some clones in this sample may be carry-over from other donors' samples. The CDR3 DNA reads TGTGCCAGCAGTGCCACCAGTGAGCGGGGCGAGCAGTACTTC. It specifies CASSATSERGEQYF.